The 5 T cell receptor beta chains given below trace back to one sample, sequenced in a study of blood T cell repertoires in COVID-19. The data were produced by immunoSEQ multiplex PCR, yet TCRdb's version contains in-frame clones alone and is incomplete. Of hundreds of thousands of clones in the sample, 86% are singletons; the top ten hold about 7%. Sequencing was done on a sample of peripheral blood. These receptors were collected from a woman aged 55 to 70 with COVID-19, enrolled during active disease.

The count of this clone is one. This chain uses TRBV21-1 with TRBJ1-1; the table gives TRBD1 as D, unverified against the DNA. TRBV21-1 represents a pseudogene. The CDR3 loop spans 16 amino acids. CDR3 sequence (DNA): TGTGCCAGCAGCAGAGGACAGTTCGGAGCGGACACTGAAGCTTTCTTT. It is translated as CASSRGQFGADTEAFF.

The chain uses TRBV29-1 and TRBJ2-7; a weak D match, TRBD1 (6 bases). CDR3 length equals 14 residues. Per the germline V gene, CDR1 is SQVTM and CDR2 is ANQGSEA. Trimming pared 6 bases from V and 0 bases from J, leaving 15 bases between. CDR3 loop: CSVGTGLLSYEQYF. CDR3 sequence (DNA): TGCAGCGTCGGTACAGGGTTACTCTCCTACGAGCAGTACTTC.

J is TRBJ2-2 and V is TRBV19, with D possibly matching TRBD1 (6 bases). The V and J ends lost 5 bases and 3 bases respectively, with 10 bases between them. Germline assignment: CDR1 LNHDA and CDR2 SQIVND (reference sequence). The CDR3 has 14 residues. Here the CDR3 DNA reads TGTGCCAGTAGTCCCCGGACAGACACCGGGGAGCTGTTTTTT. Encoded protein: CASSPRTDTGELFF.

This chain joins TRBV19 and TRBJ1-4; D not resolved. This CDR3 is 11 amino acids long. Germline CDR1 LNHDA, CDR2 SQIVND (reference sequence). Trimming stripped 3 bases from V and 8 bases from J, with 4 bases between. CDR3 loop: CASSIREKLFF. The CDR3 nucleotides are TGTGCCAGTAGTATCCGGGAAAAACTGTTTTTT.

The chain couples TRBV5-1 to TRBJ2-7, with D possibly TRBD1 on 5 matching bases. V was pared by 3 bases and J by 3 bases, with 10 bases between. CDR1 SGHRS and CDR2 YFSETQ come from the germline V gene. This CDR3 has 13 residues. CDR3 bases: TGCGCCAGCAGCTCAGGCAGGGTCTACGAGCAGTACTTC. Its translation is CASSSGRVYEQYF.